This T cell receptor (beta chain) was sequenced in a study of graft-versus-host responses after intestinal transplantation. Study information: Isolated intestinal, liver-intestinal, or multivisceral transplants had been given to the recipients. After anti-thymocyte globulin induction, recipients took tacrolimus and steroids for three to four years. Study outcomes and limitations: Early after transplant, HvG declines were associated with peak levels of circulating GvH clones. Recipient marrow held GvH clones, some first seen in ileum or blood.

J was trimmed by 4 bases and V by 5 bases; bases with no gene match: 8. The CDR3 is 15 residues long. CDR1 MDHEN and CDR2 SYDVKM come from the germline V gene. Comments on this clone: Its specificity is not known.

Sequencing was performed with immunoSEQ multiplex PCR; in TCRdb, only in-frame clones are kept and a portion is missing. Among about 19,000 clones, around 90% were seen once, and the ten largest hold around 2%. The sequences come from PBMCs, collected about 350 days after transplant. The chain is built from TRBV28 and TRBJ1-2; 9 bases are a match to TRBD1. The clonotype originates from a human patient who received an intestinal transplant, so some T cells may come from the graft donor. The CDR3 is CASSNTGGGPYGYTF. In DNA form, the CDR3 reads TGTGCCAGCAGTAATACAGGGGGCGGCCCCTATGGCTACACCTTC.